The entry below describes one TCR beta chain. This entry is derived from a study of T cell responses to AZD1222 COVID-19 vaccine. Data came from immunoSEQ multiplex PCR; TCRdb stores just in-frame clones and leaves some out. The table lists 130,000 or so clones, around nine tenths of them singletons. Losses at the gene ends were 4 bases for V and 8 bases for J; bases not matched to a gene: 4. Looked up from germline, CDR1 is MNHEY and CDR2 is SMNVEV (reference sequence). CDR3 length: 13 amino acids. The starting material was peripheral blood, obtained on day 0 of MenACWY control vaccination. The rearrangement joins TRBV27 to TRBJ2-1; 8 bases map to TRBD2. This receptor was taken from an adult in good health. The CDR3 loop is CASSWASGYEQFF. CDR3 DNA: TGTGCCAGCAGTTGGGCTAGCGGGTATGAGCAGTTCTTC.